This TCR beta chain was observed in a study of T cells after yellow fever vaccination. Synthesis of TCR cDNA relied on 5'RACE template switching, which attached a universal primer site and UMIs. TCRdb redid the calling of the 5' RACE reads with MiXCR, one entry per CDR3 protein. The sample lists 96,000 or so distinct CDR3 sequences; more than 7.5% were seen once. Notes on the study in general: Boosting was followed by the reappearance of most primary-vaccination clones (around 95% CD4, 85% to 90% CD8). High-abundance clonotypes from the bulk population could contaminate FACS-sorted repertoires.

The germline V gene has CDR1 SGDLS and CDR2 YYNGEE. The length of the CDR3 is 18 residues. J was trimmed by 2 bases and V by 0 bases; bases with no gene match: 10. This sequence originates from a young man who received the YFV17D yellow fever vaccine. The material sequenced was CD8+ T cells not binding an NS4B(214-222) dextramer, sorted from PBMCs, taken more than 13 days after the first yellow fever vaccination. The V call is TRBV9, the J call TRBJ2-5, with 10 positions matching TRBD2. The CDR3 nucleotides read TGTGCCAGCAGCGTAGAGGCTAGCGGGGGAACTTTTCAAGAGACCCAGTACTTC. Amino acid sequence: CASSVEASGGTFQETQYF. Complete variable domain (other parts from reference TRBV9 and TRBJ2-5): DSGVTQTPKHLITATGQRVTLRCSPRSGDLSVYWYQQSLDQGLQFLIQYYNGEERAKGNILERFSAQQFPDLHSELNLSSLELGDSALYFCASSVEASGGTFQETQYFGPGTRLLVL.